This T cell receptor beta chain is from a study of molecular identifiers for immune sequencing clone quantification. Via MiXCR, TCRdb re-called the PCR reads, giving one row per CDR3 protein. The sample contains around 100,000 distinct CDR3 sequences, roughly 34% of which appear only once. J gave up 4 bases and V 10 bases, and 6 bases lay outside the gene matches. The CDR3 consists of 13 residues. Germline V gives CDR1 LGHNA, CDR2 YNFKEQ. Sequenced: naive CD8+ T cells from blood, with Jurkat cell RNA spiked in. Subset given: FACS-sorted CD8+CD4-CCR7+CD45RA+ naive T cells. This clonotype originated in a human donor in good health. Some libraries in this study had Jurkat cell RNA spiked in. The chain has TRBV4-2 and TRBJ2-1, with 8 bases aligning to TRBD2. The CDR3 reads CATRGLGYNEQFF. CDR3 coding DNA: TGTGCCACCAGGGGACTAGGTTACAATGAGCAGTTCTTC.